The 17 T cell receptor beta chains reported below all come from one sample, sequenced in a study of blood T cell repertoires in COVID-19. Clones were sequenced by immunoSEQ multiplex PCR, and TCRdb holds only the in-frame ones, with some missing. The sample lists 150,000 to 250,000 clones, 75% to 85% occurring once. Input material: PBMCs or T cells enriched from blood (not recorded which). The receptors shown here come from a man between 40 and 49 years old who had recovered from COVID-19.

Notes on this clone: This sample includes further DNA sequences coding for the same CDR3. The chain couples TRBV9 to TRBJ1-5; D is possibly TRBD1 (5 bases). Trimming took 0 bases from V and 4 from J, leaving 8 bases between them. From germline, CDR1 is SGDLS and CDR2 YYNGEE. CDR3 length: 14 residues. As DNA, the CDR3 is TGTGCCAGCAGCGTAGCCGGGGGGAATCAGCCCCAGCATTTT. This encodes CASSVAGGNQPQHF.

The chain has TRBV5-6 and TRBJ1-2; a weak D match, TRBD1 (5 bases). Germline V CDR1 and CDR2: SGHDT, YYEEEE. The CDR3 loop spans 11 amino acids. V was shortened by 2 bases and J by 7 bases, with 6 bases between the two germline ends. The CDR3 nucleotides are TGTGCCAGCAGCTTTGACAGTGGCTACACCTTC. It yields the protein CASSFDSGYTF.

In its sample, this clone was seen once. The rearrangement uses TRBV28 and TRBJ1-5; no definite D call. The CDR3 runs 16 residues. Germline V gives CDR1 MDHEN, CDR2 SYDVKM. The V end was cut by 3 bases, the J end by 2 bases, with 14 bases between. The CDR3 DNA follows: TGTGCCAGCAGTTTCGACTGGCAAGAGGGCAATCAGCCCCAGCATTTT. It specifies CASSFDWQEGNQPQHF.

The chain is built from TRBV2 and TRBJ1-1; D is unclear. The CDR3 runs 11 residues. Germline CDR1 is SNHLY and CDR2 is FYNNEI. Trimming shortened V by 6 bases and J by 3 bases, and 5 bases separated the two germline ends. Here the CDR3 DNA reads TGTGCCAGCAGGGGCTACACTGAAGCTTTCTTT. Translation gives CASRGYTEAFF.

CDR3: CASSQGPGSSYEQYF. In DNA form, the CDR3 reads TGTGCCAGCAGCCAAGGTCCGGGAAGCTCCTACGAGCAGTACTTC. The gene calls are TRBV3-1 (or the pseudogene TRBV3-2) and TRBJ2-7; D may be TRBD2 (5 bases). CDR1 is LGHDT, CDR2 YNNKEL, per germline (reference sequence). V lost 1 base and J 0 bases, leaving 10 bases between the germline ends. The CDR3 is 15 amino acids.

The J gene is TRBJ1-2, the V gene TRBV7-2; 7 bases map to TRBD1. CDR1 and CDR2 (germline): SGHTA, FQGNSA. V was pared by 2 bases and J by 5 bases, with 8 bases of the junction left unmatched. CDR3 size: 15 residues. DNA of the CDR3: TGTGCCAGCAGCTTAACGAGGGACAGTTCATATGGCTACACCTTC. This codes for CASSLTRDSSYGYTF.

The V and J genes are TRBV6-5 and TRBJ1-6; 9 bases fit TRBD1. CDR3 length: 15 amino acids. CDR1 is MNHEY and CDR2 is SVGAGI in the germline V gene. J lost 7 bases, V lost 6 bases, and 7 bases had no gene match. The CDR3 nucleotides are TGTGCCAGCAGCTTACAGGGGGCCGAGAATTCACCCCTCCACTTT. This gives the protein CASSLQGAENSPLHF.

This clone came up a few times. This chain uses TRBV10-3 with TRBJ1-6; 10 bases map to TRBD1. The germline gives CDR1 ENHRY, CDR2 SYGVKD. CDR3 length: 16 residues. After removal of 0 bases from V and 14 bases from J, the junction contained 10 bases not matched to a gene. The CDR3 bases are TGTGCCATCAGTGAGTCTAAAGGACAGGGGGATAATTCCCTCCACTTT. As protein: CAISESKGQGDNSLHF.

This clone was counted once. The V and J genes are TRBV5-1 and TRBJ2-5; 8 bases map to TRBD2. The J segment lost 2 bases and the V segment lost 7 bases, leaving 10 bases of the junction unmatched. Germline CDR1 reads SGHRS; CDR2 reads YFSETQ. CDR3 length: 15 amino acids. Here the CDR3 reads CASAYQSGGQETQYF. CDR3 nucleotide sequence: TGCGCCAGCGCCTACCAAAGCGGGGGACAAGAGACCCAGTACTTC.

The rearrangement uses TRBV18 and TRBJ2-5; 7 nucleotides line up with TRBD1. The CDR3 runs 14 residues. The ends lost 3 bases at V and 5 bases at J; junction bases unmatched: 6. CDR1 is KGHSH, CDR2 LQKENI, per germline. CDR3 loop: CASSPRQGPETQYF. CDR3 bases: TGTGCCAGCTCACCTAGACAGGGACCTGAGACCCAGTACTTC.

The chain carries TRBV7-6 and TRBJ2-2; D gene ambiguous. With 5 bases removed from V and 3 bases from J, the gap between germline ends came to 10 bases. The V gene's germline CDR1 is SGHVS and CDR2 FNYEAQ. There are 14 residues in the CDR3. The CDR3 DNA reads as TGTGCCAGCAGCCCCCGAGGCTACACCGGGGAGCTGTTTTTT. It yields the protein CASSPRGYTGELFF.

This clone was picked up a small number of times. V is TRBV7-9 and J is TRBJ2-2; 9 bases are a match to TRBD1. The CDR3 extends over 14 amino acids. Germline V gives CDR1 SEHNR, CDR2 FQNEAQ (reference sequence). The V and J ends lost 4 bases and 4 bases, in that order; junction bases with no gene match: 1. The DNA of the CDR3 is TGTGCCAGCAGCTCGGACAGGGGCACCGGGGAGCTGTTTTTT. Translation gives CASSSDRGTGELFF. The full variable domain, its missing parts supplied by reference TRBV7-9 and TRBJ2-2, is DTGVSQNPRHKITKRGQNVTFRCDPISEHNRLYWYRQTLGQGPEFLTYFQNEAQLEKSRLLSDRFSAERPKGSFSTLEIQRTEQGDSAMYLCASSSDRGTGELFFGEGSRLTVL.

This chain uses TRBV11-1 with TRBJ1-3; D remains ambiguous. Deletions cut 2 bases from V and 0 bases from J, with 5 bases between. The CDR3 is 14 residues long. The germline gives CDR1 SGHAT, CDR2 FQDESV (reference sequence). CDR3 coding DNA: TGTGCCAGCAGCTTATCCTTCTCTGGAAACACCATATATTTT. It is translated as CASSLSFSGNTIYF.

The CDR3 nucleotides are TGTGCCAGCAGTGAACCGGGGGGGAACACTGAAGCTTTCTTT. The encoded protein is CASSEPGGNTEAFF. The chain employs TRBV2 and TRBJ1-1, with D possibly matching TRBD1 (5 bases). V lost 2 bases to trimming and J lost 1 base, with 8 bases between them. The length of the CDR3 is 14 residues. Germline assignment: CDR1 SNHLY and CDR2 FYNNEI.

The rearrangement uses TRBV27 and TRBJ1-5; D might be TRBD1 (6 bases). The V end was cut by 6 bases, the J end by 6 bases, with 12 bases between. The CDR3 is 13 amino acids. Germline CDR1 is MNHEY and CDR2 is SMNVEV (reference sequence). CDR3 in DNA: TGTGCCAGCAGGCCGGGGGGCGGTCAGCCCCAGCATTTT. It encodes CASRPGGGQPQHF.

This clone occurred once. V and J are TRBV11-2 and TRBJ2-5; D may be TRBD2 (5 bases). Trimming left V 5 bases short and J 3 bases short, with 10 bases between. Germline V gene data show CDR1 as SGHAT and CDR2 as FQNNGV. The CDR3 has 13 amino acids. The CDR3 coding sequence is TGTGCCAGCAGCACCCCGGGGAAAGAGACCCAGTACTTC. It encodes CASSTPGKETQYF.

The gene calls are TRBV4-3 and TRBJ2-1, with 8 bases that match TRBD2. Germline assignment: CDR1 LGHNA and CDR2 YSLEER. CDR3 length equals 17 residues. The trim removed 0 bases at V and 5 bases at J, leaving 9 bases unmatched. CDR3 in amino acids: CASSQEGGAGANNEQFF. The CDR3 DNA is TGCGCCAGCAGCCAAGAAGGCGGAGCGGGAGCTAACAATGAGCAGTTCTTC.